The source of this T cell receptor (beta chain) is a study of STAT5B mutations in CD4+ large granular lymphocyte leukemia. Whole-study context: Among healthy donors, a particular HLA allele went with more CDR3 'QG' motifs.

CDR1 is KGHSH and CDR2 is LQKENI in the germline V gene. Trimming took off 1 base at V and 5 bases at J, with 15 bases between the two ends. The CDR3 extends over 15 amino acids. The protocol was immunoSEQ multiplex PCR, while the TCRdb copy is restricted to in-frame clones and leaves out a portion. Of fewer than 40,000 clones in the sample, about 76% were seen once. This clonotype originated in a human donor in good health. Material for sequencing was CD4+ T cells from blood buffy coats. The rearrangement joins TRBV18 to TRBJ2-7; D is uncertain. This CDR3 is CASSPRDGFQNEQYF. CDR3 DNA: TGTGCCAGCTCACCACGCGACGGATTCCAAAACGAGCAGTACTTC. Together with reference TRBV18 and TRBJ2-7, the CDR3 gives the full variable domain: NAGVMQNPRHLVRRRGQEARLRCSPMKGHSHVYWYRQLPEEGLKFMVYLQKENIIDESGMPKERFSAEFPKEGPSILRIQQVVRGDSAAYFCASSPRDGFQNEQYFGPGTRLTVT.